What follows is one TCR beta chain and its context. This sample stems from a study of blood T cell repertoires in COVID-19. Study-level information: From T cells, B-cell-depleted T cells, or PBMCs came the material, which was cDNA or gDNA.

The CDR3 consists of 14 residues. The germline CDR1 and CDR2 sequences are LGHDT and YNNKEL (reference sequence). With V trimmed by 7 bases and J by 5 bases, 5 bases remained unmatched. In the study's own analysis: Counts of nucleated cells, estimated from reference gene primer amplification, were obtained. Assay used: immunoSEQ multiplex PCR; TCRdb lists only in-frame clones, some missing. Clonal size and the V and J genes are those of that table, whereas D and trimming came from the DNA. The sample carries some 90,000 clones, about nine tenths recorded once. Sequencing was done on a sample of peripheral blood. This sequence originates from a man over 45 with acute or convalescent COVID-19. The chain joins TRBV3-1 (or the pseudogene TRBV3-2) to TRBJ2-1; 10 bases agree with TRBD2. The DNA of the CDR3 is TGTGCCAGCAACGAGCGGGGGGGACACAATGAGCAGTTCTTC. As protein: CASNERGGHNEQFF.